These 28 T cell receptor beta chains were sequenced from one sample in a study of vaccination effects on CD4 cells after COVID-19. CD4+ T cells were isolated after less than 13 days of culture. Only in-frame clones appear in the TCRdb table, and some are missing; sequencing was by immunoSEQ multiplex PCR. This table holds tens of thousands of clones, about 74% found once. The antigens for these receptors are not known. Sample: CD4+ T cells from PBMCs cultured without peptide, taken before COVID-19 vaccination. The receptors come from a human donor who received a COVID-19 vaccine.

The CDR3 loop reads CASSVEAGLMNTEAFF. As DNA, the CDR3 is TGTGCCAGCAGTGTAGAGGCAGGGCTCATGAACACTGAAGCTTTCTTT. The chain is built from TRBV6-4 and TRBJ1-1; D possibly corresponds to TRBD1 (5 bases). Germline CDR1 reads MRHNA; CDR2 reads SNTAGT. This CDR3 is built from 16 residues. V was pared by 4 bases and J by 0 bases, with 15 bases between.

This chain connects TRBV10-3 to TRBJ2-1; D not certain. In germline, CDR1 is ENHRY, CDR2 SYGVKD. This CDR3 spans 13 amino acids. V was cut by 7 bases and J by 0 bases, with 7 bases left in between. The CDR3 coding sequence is TGTGCCATCAAGGAGAGCTCCTACAATGAGCAGTTCTTC. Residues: CAIKESSYNEQFF.

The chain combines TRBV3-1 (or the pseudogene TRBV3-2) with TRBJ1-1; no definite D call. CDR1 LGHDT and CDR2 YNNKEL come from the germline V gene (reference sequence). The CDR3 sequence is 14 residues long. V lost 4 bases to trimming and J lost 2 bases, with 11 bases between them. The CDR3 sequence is CASSRAGLNTEAFF. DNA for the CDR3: TGTGCCAGCAGCCGGGCGGGCTTAAACACTGAAGCTTTCTTT.

The CDR3 coding sequence is TGCGCCAGCAGCTTAAACTCCCCACACCAAGAGACCCAGTACTTC. The encoded protein is CASSLNSPHQETQYF. The genes are TRBV5-1 and TRBJ2-5, with unresolved D. Germline V gives CDR1 SGHRS, CDR2 YFSETQ. The CDR3 sequence is 15 residues long. Deletions cut 2 bases from V and 0 bases from J, with 11 bases between.

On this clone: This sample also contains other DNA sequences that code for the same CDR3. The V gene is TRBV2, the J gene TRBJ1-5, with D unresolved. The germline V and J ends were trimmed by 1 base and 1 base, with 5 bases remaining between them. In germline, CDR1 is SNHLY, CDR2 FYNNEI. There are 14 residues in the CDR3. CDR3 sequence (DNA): TGTGCCAGCAGTGAAGGGCTCAGCAATCAGCCCCAGCATTTT. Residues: CASSEGLSNQPQHF.

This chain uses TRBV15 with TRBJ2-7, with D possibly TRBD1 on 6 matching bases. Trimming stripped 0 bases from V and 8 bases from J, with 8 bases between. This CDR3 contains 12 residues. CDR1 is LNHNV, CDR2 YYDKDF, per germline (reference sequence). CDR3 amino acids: CATSRDRGKQYV. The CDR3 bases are TGTGCCACCAGCAGAGACAGGGGCAAGCAGTACGTC.

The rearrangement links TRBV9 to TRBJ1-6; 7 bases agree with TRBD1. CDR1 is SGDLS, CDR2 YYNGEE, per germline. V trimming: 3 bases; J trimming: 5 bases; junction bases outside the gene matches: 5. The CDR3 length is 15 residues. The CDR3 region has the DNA TGTGCCAGCAGCGGATCGACAGGGAATAATTCACCCCTCCACTTT. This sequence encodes CASSGSTGNNSPLHF.

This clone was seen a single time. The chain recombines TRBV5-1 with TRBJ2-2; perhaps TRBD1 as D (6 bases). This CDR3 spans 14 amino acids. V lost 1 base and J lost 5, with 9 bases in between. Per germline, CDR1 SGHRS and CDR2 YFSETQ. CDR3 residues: CASSLNQGTGELFF. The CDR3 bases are TGCGCCAGCAGCTTGAATCAGGGGACCGGGGAGCTGTTTTTT.

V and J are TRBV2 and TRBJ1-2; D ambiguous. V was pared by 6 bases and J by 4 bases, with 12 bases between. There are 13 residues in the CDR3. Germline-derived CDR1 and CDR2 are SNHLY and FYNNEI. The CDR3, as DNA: TGTGCCAGCAGCGACCTCGGAGTCTATGGCTACACCTTC. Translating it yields CASSDLGVYGYTF.

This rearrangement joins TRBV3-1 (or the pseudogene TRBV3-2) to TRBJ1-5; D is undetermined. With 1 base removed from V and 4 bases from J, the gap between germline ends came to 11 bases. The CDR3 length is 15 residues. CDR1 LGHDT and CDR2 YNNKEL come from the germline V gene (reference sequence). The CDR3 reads CASSQGFYGNQPQHF. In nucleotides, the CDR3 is TGTGCCAGCAGCCAAGGGTTTTACGGGAATCAGCCCCAGCATTTT.

CDR3: CASSPTEAGNTIYF. In DNA form, the CDR3 reads TGTGCCAGCTCCCCAACAGAAGCTGGAAACACCATATATTTT. V and J are TRBV18 and TRBJ1-3; D remains ambiguous. CDR3 length equals 14 residues. Deletions cut 6 bases from V and 2 bases from J, with 11 bases between. The germline gives CDR1 KGHSH, CDR2 LQKENI.

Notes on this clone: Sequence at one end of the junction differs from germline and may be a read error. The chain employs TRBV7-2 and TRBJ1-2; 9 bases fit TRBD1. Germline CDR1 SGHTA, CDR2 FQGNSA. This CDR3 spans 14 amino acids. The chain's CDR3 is CASSLVRGQGLDAF. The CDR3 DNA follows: TGTGCCAGCAGCTTAGTACGCGGACAGGGGTTAGACGCCTTC.

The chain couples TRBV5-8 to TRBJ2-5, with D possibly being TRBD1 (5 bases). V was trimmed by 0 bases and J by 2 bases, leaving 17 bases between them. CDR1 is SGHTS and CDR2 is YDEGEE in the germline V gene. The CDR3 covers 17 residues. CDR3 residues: CASSLELSGYLQETQYF. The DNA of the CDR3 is TGTGCCAGCAGCTTGGAGTTGTCAGGGTATTTGCAAGAGACCCAGTACTTC.

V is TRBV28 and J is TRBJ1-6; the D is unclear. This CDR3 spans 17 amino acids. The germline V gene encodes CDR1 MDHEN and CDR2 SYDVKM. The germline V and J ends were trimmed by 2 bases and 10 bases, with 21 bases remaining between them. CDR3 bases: TGTGCCAGCAGTTTAAGTTGGAGGGTTCCGGCTCGGTCACCCCTCCACTTT. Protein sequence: CASSLSWRVPARSPLHF.

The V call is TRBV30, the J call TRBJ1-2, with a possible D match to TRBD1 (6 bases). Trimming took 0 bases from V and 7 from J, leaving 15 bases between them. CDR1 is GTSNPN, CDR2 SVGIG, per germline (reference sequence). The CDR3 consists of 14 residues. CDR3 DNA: TGTGCCTGGAGTGTAACGGGGGGCGCGGGTGGCTACACCTTC. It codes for CAWSVTGGAGGYTF.

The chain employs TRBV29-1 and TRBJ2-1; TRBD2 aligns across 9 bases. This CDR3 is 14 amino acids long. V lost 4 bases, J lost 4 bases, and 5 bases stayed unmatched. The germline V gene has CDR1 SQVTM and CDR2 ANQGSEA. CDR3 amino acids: CSVARGGTYNEQFF. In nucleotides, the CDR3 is TGCAGCGTTGCGCGGGGGGGGACGTACAATGAGCAGTTCTTC.

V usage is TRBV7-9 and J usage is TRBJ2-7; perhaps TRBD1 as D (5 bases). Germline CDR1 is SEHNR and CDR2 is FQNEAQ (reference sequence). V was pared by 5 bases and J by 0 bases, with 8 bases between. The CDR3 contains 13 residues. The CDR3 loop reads CASSRQSSYEQYV. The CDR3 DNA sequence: TGTGCCAGCAGCCGACAGAGCTCCTACGAGCAGTACGTC.

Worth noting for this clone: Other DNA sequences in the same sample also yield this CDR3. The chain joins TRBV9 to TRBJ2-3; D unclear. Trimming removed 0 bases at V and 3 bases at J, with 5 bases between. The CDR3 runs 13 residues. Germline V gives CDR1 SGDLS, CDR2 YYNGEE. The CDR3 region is CASSVVSTDTQYF. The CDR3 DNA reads TGTGCCAGCAGCGTAGTCAGTACAGATACGCAGTATTTT.

This CDR3 is CASSRPLSDPGAYEQYV. For the CDR3, the DNA is TGCGCCAGCAGCCGGCCCCTCTCCGACCCGGGAGCCTACGAGCAGTACGTC. The rearrangement joins TRBV4-3 to TRBJ2-7; perhaps TRBD2 as D (6 bases). V lost 4 bases and J lost 2, with 21 bases in between. The germline V gene encodes CDR1 LGHNA and CDR2 YSLEER. The CDR3 totals 17 residues.

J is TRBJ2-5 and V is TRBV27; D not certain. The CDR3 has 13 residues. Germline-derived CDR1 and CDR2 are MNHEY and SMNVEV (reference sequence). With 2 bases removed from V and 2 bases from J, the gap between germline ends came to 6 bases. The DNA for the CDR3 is TGTGCCAGCAGTTTACGGCGTCAAGAGACCCAGTACTTC. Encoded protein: CASSLRRQETQYF.

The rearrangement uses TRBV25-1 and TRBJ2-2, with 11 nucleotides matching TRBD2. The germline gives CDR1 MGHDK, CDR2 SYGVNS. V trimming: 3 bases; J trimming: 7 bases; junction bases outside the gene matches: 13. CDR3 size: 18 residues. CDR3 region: CASSDPLTSGGKSGELFF. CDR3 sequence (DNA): TGTGCCAGCAGTGACCCCCTAACTAGCGGGGGAAAAAGCGGGGAGCTGTTTTTT.

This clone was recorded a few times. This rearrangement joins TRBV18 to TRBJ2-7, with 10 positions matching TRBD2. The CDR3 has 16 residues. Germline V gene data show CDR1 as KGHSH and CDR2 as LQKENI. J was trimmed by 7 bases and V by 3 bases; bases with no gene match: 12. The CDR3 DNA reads TGTGCCAGCTCACCCACCCCTAGCGGGGGACCCAATGAGCAGTACGTC. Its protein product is CASSPTPSGGPNEQYV.

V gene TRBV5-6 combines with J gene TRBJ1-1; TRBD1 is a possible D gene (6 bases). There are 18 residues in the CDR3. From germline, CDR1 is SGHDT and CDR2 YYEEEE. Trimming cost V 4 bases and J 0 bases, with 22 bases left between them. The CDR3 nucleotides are TGTGCCAGCAGCCCCGCGGGGACACCCCAAATTTTGAACACTGAAGCTTTCTTT. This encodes CASSPAGTPQILNTEAFF.

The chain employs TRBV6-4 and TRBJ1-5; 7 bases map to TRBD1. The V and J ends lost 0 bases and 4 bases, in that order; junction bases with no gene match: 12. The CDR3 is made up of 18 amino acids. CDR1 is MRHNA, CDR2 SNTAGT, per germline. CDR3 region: CASSDSEGEGQKNQPQHF. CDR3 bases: TGTGCCAGCAGTGACTCAGAGGGCGAGGGACAGAAAAATCAGCCCCAGCATTTT.

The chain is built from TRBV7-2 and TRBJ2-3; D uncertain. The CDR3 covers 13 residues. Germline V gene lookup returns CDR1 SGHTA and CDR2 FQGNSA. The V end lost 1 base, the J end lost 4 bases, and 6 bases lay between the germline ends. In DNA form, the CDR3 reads TGTGCCAGCAGCTTAGTAGGCCCAGATACGCAGTATTTT. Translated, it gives CASSLVGPDTQYF.

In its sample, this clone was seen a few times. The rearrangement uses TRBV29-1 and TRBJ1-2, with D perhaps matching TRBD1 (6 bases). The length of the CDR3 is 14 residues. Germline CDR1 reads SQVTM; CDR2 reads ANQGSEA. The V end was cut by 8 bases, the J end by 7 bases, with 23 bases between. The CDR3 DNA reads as TGCAGCTTTTCGCCCACAGGGATAGGGAGTGGCTACACCTTC. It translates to CSFSPTGIGSGYTF.

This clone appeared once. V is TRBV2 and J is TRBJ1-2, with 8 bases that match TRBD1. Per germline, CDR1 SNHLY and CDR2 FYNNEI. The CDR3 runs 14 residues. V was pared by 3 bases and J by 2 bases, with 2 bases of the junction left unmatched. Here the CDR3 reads CASSERQGNYGYTF. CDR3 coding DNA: TGTGCCAGCAGTGAGCGACAGGGGAACTATGGCTACACCTTC.

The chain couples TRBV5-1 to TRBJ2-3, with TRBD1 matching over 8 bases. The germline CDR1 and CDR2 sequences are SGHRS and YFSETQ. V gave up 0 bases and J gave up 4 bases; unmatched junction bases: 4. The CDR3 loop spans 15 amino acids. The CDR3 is CASSLGTGFADTQYF. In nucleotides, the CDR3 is TGCGCCAGCAGCTTGGGGACAGGGTTTGCAGATACGCAGTATTTT.